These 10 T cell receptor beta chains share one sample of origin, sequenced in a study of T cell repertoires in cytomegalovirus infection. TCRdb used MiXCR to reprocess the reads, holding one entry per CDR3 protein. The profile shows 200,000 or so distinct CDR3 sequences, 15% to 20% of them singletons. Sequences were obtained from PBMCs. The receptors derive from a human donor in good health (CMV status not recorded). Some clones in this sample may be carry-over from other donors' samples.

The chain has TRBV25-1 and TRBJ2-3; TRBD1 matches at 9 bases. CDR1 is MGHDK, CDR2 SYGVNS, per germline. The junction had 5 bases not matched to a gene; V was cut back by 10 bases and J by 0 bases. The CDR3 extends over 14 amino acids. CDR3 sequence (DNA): TGTGCCACCACCGGGACAGGGAGCACAGATACGCAGTATTTT. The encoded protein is CATTGTGSTDTQYF.

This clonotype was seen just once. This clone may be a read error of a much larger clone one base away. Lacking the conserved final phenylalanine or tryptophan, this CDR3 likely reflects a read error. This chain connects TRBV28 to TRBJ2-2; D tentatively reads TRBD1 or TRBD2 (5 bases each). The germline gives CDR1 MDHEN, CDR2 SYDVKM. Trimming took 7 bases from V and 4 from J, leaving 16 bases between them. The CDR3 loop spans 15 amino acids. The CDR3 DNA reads TGTGCCAGCAACCAGGGTGGCGGGCCCACCGGGGAGCTGTTTCTT. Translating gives CASNQGGGPTGELFL.

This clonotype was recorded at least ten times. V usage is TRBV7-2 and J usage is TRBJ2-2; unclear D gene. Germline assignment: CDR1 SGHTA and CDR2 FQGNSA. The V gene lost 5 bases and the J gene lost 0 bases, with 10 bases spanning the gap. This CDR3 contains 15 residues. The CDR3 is CASSPRRANTGELFF. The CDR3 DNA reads TGTGCCAGCAGCCCCCGCAGAGCGAACACCGGGGAGCTGTTTTTT.

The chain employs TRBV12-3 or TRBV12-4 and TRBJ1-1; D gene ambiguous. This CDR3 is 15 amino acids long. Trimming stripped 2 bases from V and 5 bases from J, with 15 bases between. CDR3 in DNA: TGTGCCAGCAGTTTACATCCTAGAGGCGGAACTGAAGCTTTCTTT. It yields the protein CASSLHPRGGTEAFF.

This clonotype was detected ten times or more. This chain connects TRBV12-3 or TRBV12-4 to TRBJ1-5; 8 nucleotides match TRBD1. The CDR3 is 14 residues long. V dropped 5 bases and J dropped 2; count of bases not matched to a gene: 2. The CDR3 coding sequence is TGTGCCAGCAGTGCGACAGGGGGCAATCAGCCCCAGCATTTT. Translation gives CASSATGGNQPQHF.

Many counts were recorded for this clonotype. CDR3 sequence: CASSQGLAESYEQYF. The DNA for the CDR3 is TGTGCCAGCAGCCAGGGACTAGCGGAGTCCTACGAGCAGTACTTC. The genes are TRBV5-5 and TRBJ2-7; TRBD2 aligns across 11 bases. Trimming cost V 4 bases and J 1 base; bases outside gene matches: 4. From germline, CDR1 is SGHKS and CDR2 YYEKEE (reference sequence). The CDR3 contains 15 residues. Full variable domain (outside the CDR3, taken from reference TRBV5-5 and TRBJ2-7): DAGVTQSPTHLIKTRGQQVTLRCSPISGHKSVSWYQQVLGQGPQFIFQYYEKEERGRGNFPDRFSARQFPNYSSELNVNALLLGDSALYLCASSQGLAESYEQYFGPGTRLTVT.

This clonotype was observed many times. The CDR3 bases are TGTGCCAGTAGTATTGACAGGGTCCCCAATGAGCAGTTCTTC. It yields the protein CASSIDRVPNEQFF. The V gene is TRBV19, the J gene TRBJ2-1, with 7 bases matching TRBD1. CDR3 size: 14 residues. The junction had 5 bases not matched to a gene; V was cut back by 3 bases and J by 6 bases. Germline V lookup: CDR1 LNHDA, CDR2 SQIVND (reference sequence).

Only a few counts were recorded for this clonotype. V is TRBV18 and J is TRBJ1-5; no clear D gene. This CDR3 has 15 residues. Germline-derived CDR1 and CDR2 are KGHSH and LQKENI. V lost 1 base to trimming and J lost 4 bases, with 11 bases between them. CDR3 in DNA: TGTGCCAGCTCACCACTTCCCGGGCCAAATCAGCCCCAGCATTTT. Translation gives CASSPLPGPNQPQHF.

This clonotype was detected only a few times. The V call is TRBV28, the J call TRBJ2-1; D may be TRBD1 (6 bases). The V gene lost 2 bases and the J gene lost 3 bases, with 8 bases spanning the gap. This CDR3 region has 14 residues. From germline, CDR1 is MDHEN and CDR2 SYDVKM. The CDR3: CASSLRQDYNEQFF. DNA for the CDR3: TGTGCCAGCAGTTTACGACAGGACTACAATGAGCAGTTCTTC. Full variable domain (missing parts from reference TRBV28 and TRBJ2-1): DVKVTQSSRYLVKRTGEKVFLECVQDMDHENMFWYRQDPGLGLRLIYFSYDVKMKEKGDIPEGYSVSREKKERFSLILESASTNQTSMYLCASSLRQDYNEQFFGPGTRLTVL.

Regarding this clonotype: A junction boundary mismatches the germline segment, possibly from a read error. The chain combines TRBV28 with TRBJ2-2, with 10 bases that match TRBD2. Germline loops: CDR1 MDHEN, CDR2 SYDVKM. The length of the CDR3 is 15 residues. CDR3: CASSLAGVNTGELSF. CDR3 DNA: TGTGCCAGCAGTCTAGCGGGAGTAAACACCGGGGAGCTGTCTTTT.